This TCR beta chain is drawn from a study of PD-1 blockade in classical Hodgkin lymphoma. The study, taken as a whole, reports: TCR diversity rose significantly by C4D1 in CD4+ but not CD8+ cells.

This clone was detected a few times. Its cognate antigen is unknown. Libraries were prepared by immunoSEQ multiplex PCR; TCRdb keeps only in-frame clonotypes and omits some of them. The repertoire holds approximately 100,000 clones, with 83% as singletons. The ends lost 6 bases at V and 1 base at J; junction bases unmatched: 7. This CDR3 spans 15 amino acids. Looked up from germline, CDR1 is WSHSY and CDR2 is SAAADI. Time point of the sample: cycle 4 day 1 (C4D1), after more than five weeks of nivolumab. Each of the patients experienced relapse following autologous stem cell transplantation, and their brentuximab vedotin exposure differed.

J is TRBJ2-3 and V is TRBV10-2; 7 bases align to TRBD2. The sample consisted of peripheral blood mononuclear cells (PBMCs), taken before the fourth cycle of nivolumab. The clonotype originates from a human donor with classical Hodgkin lymphoma. The CDR3 loop is CASRGRERGTDTQYF. CDR3 DNA: TGCGCCAGCAGGGGGCGGGAGAGGGGCACAGATACGCAGTATTTT.